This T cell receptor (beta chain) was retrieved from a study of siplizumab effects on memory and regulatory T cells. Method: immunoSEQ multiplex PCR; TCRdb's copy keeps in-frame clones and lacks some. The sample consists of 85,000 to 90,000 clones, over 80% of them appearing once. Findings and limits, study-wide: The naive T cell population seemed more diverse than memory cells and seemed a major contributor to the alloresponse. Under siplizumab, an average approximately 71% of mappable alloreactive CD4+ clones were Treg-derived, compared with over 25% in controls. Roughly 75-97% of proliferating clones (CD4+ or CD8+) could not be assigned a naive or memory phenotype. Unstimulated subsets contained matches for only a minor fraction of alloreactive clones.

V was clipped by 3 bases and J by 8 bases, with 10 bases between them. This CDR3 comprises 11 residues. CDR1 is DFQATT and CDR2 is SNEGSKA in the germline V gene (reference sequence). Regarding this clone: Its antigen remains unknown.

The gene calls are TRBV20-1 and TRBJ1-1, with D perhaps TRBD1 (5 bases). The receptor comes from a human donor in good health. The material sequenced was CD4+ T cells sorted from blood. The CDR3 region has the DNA TGCAGTGCTAGTTCAGGGAGAGAAGCTTTCTTT. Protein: CSASSGREAFF.